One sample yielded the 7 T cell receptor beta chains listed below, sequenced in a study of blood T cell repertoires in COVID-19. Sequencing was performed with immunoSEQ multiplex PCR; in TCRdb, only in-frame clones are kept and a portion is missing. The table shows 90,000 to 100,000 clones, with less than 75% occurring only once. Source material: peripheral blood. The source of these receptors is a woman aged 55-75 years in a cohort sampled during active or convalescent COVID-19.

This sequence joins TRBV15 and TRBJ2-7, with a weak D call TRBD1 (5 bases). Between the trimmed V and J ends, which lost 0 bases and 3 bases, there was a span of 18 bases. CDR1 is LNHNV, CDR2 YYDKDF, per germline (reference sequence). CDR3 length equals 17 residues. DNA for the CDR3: TGTGCCACCAGCAGAGATTTGCAGGGCACGTTTTACTACGAGCAGTACTTC. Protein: CATSRDLQGTFYYEQYF.

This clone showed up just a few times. The CDR3 region has the DNA TGTGCCAGTAGTACTACAGGGGGCAATCAGCCCCAGCATTTT. Amino acids: CASSTTGGNQPQHF. The chain joins TRBV19 to TRBJ1-5; 7 bases map to TRBD1. V lost 4 bases and J lost 2; bases outside the gene matches: 2. CDR1 and CDR2 (germline): LNHDA, SQIVND (reference sequence). The CDR3 runs to 14 residues. The entire variable domain, with the rest obtained from reference TRBV19 and TRBJ1-5, is as follows: DGGITQSPKYLFRKEGQNVTLSCEQNLNHDAMYWYRQDPGQGLRLIYYSQIVNDFQKGDIAEGYSVSREKKESFPLTVTSAQKNPTAFYLCASSTTGGNQPQHFGDGTRLSIL.

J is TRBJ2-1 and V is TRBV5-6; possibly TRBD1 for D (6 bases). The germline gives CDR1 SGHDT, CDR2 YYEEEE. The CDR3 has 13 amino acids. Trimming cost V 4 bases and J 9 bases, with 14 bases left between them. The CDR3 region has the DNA TGTGCCAGCAGCCCGCTCCGAGGGGGTGAGCAGTTCTTC. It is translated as CASSPLRGGEQFF.

This chain's CDR3 is CASSQDRTGSYNSPLHF. The CDR3 DNA reads as TGTGCCAGCAGCCAAGATAGGACAGGCTCCTATAATTCACCCCTCCACTTT. V and J are TRBV3-1 (or the pseudogene TRBV3-2) and TRBJ1-6, with 7 bases fitting TRBD1. Unmatched junction bases numbered 2, after V lost 0 bases and J lost 0 bases. The CDR3 length is 17 residues. Germline loops: CDR1 LGHDT, CDR2 YNNKEL (reference sequence).

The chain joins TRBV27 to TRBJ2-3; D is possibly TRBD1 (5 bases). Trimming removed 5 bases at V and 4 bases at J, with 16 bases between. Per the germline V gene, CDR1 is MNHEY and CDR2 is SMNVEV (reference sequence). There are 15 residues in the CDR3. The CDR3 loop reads CASSPLNVGADTQYF. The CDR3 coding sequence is TGTGCCAGCAGTCCTCTTAACGTAGGGGCAGATACGCAGTATTTT.

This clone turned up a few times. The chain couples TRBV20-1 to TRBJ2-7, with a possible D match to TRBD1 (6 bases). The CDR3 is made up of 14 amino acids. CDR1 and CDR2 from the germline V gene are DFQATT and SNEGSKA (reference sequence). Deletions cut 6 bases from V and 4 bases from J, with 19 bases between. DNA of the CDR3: TGCAGTGCCAGTGGGTGGGACACGTTATACGAGCAGTACTTC. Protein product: CSASGWDTLYEQYF.

CDR3 residues: CASRGSNTGELFF. In DNA, the CDR3 is TGTGCCAGCCGAGGGTCGAACACCGGGGAGCTGTTTTTT. The chain employs TRBV6-5 and TRBJ2-2, with a weak D call TRBD2 (5 bases). This CDR3 comprises 13 residues. V dropped 8 bases and J dropped 0 bases, with 7 bases sitting between them. Per the germline V gene, CDR1 is MNHEY and CDR2 is SVGAGI.